This TCR beta chain was captured in a study of Ad26.COV2.S vaccination and SARS-CoV-2 variants. The CDR3 sequence is 12 residues long. CDR1 and CDR2 from the germline V gene are LGHDT and YNNKEL (reference sequence). V was clipped by 3 bases and J by 7 bases, with 4 bases between them. TCRdb's copy holds only in-frame clones and misses some; the assay was immunoSEQ multiplex PCR. Counted here are nearly 95,000 clones, 82% occurring once; the ten biggest clones make up about 17%. Material: peripheral blood, obtained after recovery from COVID-19. The V gene is TRBV3-1 (or the pseudogene TRBV3-2), the J gene TRBJ1-6; D is ambiguous. The sequence was collected from a human donor who had recovered from COVID-19. The DNA of the CDR3 is TGTGCCAGCAGCCAGGGGAATTCACCCCTCCACTTT. Residues: CASSQGNSPLHF.